The next 6 T cell receptor beta chains were all read from a single sample in a study of Ad26.COV2.S vaccination and SARS-CoV-2 variants. Treatment defined: roughly 19 received Ad26.COV2.S at low or high dose, single or two shots; 5 received placebo; per-sample allocation not given. After the first vaccine or placebo injection, samples were drawn on day 63. The table came from immunoSEQ multiplex PCR; TCRdb's copy has only in-frame clones and leaves some out. Of 510,000 or so clones detected, about 83% appear once; the ten largest clones hold 9.5% to 15%. The material sequenced was peripheral blood, taken in a trial of Ad26.COV2.S vaccine versus placebo. The receptors were sampled from a person between 18 and 65 years old who received the Ad26.COV2.S COVID-19 vaccine or a placebo.

This clone has a single count. This sequence joins TRBV5-8 and TRBJ2-1; weak D call: TRBD1 (5 bases). V was shortened by 2 bases and J by 3 bases, with 6 bases between the two germline ends. Germline CDR1 is SGHTS and CDR2 is YDEGEE. The CDR3 consists of 13 residues. Written as DNA, the CDR3 is TGTGCCAGCAGCTTCGACAGCTACAATGAGCAGTTCTTC. Protein: CASSFDSYNEQFF.

J is TRBJ2-1 and V is TRBV3-1 (or the pseudogene TRBV3-2); 9 nucleotides align to TRBD1. CDR1 is LGHDT, CDR2 YNNKEL, per germline (reference sequence). V was clipped by 0 bases and J by 4 bases; unmatched bases: 22. This CDR3 spans 22 amino acids. CDR3 protein: CASSQDRVGDRVCRCYYNEQFF. The CDR3 region has the DNA TGTGCCAGCAGCCAAGATCGAGTTGGGGACAGGGTATGTCGGTGTTATTACAATGAGCAGTTCTTC.

The chain uses TRBV12-3 or TRBV12-4 and TRBJ1-2, with a possible D match to TRBD1 (6 bases). The CDR3 is 12 amino acids. Trimming removed 6 bases at V and 4 bases at J, with 9 bases between. The CDR3 here is CASSGQIYGYTF. CDR3 nucleotides: TGTGCCAGCAGCGGACAGATCTATGGCTACACCTTC.

The V gene is TRBV18, the J gene TRBJ1-2; no definite D call. There are 13 residues in the CDR3. Trimming left V 1 base short and J 8 bases short, with 11 bases between. From germline, CDR1 is KGHSH and CDR2 LQKENI. In DNA form, the CDR3 reads TGTGCCAGCTCACCACAGGAGACCGGAGGCTACACCTTC. Amino acids: CASSPQETGGYTF.

This clone came up once. The J gene is TRBJ2-3, the V gene TRBV5-1, with D possibly TRBD2 on 5 matching bases. CDR3 size: 13 residues. With 7 bases removed from V and 2 bases from J, the gap between germline ends came to 11 bases. Germline assignment: CDR1 SGHRS and CDR2 YFSETQ. The CDR3: CASSGIATDTQYF. The DNA for the CDR3 is TGCGCCAGCTCGGGAATCGCCACAGATACGCAGTATTTT.

The V call is TRBV5-4, the J call TRBJ1-1; no firm D call. Germline V gene data show CDR1 as SGHNT and CDR2 as YYREEE (reference sequence). The CDR3 length is 13 residues. Deletions cut 5 bases from V and 3 bases from J, with 11 bases between. CDR3 sequence: CASRVGHDTEAFF. The CDR3 region has the DNA TGTGCCAGCAGGGTCGGGCACGACACTGAAGCTTTCTTT.